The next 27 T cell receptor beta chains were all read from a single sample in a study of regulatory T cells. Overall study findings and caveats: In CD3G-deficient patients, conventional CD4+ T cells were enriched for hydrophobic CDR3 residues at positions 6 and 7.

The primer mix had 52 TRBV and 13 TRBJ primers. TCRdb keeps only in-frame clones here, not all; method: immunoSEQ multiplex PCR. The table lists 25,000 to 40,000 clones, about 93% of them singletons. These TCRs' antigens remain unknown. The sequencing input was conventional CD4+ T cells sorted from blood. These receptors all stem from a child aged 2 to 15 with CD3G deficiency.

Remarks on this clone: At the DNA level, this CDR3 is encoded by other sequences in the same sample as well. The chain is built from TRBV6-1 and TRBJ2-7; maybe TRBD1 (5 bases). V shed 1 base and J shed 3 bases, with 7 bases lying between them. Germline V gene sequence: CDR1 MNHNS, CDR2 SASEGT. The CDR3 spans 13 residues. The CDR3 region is CASSEGQRYEQYF. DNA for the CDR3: TGTGCCAGCAGTGAAGGACAGCGCTACGAGCAGTACTTC.

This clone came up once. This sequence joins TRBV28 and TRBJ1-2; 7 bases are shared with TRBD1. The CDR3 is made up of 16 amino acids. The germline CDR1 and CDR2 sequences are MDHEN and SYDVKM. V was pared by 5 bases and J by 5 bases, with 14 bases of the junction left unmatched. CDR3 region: CASSPGGSRGTYGYTF. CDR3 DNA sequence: TGTGCCAGCAGTCCTGGCGGCTCCAGGGGGACGTATGGCTACACCTTC.

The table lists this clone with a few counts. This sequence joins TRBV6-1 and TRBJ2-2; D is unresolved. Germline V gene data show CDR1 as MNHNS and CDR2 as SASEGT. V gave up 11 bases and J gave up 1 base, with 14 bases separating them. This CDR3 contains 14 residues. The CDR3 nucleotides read TGTGCCTCATCGCCTTACCTGAACACCGGGGAGCTGTTTTTT. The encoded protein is CASSPYLNTGELFF.

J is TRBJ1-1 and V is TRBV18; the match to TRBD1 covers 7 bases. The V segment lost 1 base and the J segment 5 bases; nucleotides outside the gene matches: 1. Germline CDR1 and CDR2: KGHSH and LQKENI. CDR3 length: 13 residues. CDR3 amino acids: CASSPQGATEAFF. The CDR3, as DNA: TGTGCCAGCTCACCACAGGGGGCGACTGAAGCTTTCTTT.

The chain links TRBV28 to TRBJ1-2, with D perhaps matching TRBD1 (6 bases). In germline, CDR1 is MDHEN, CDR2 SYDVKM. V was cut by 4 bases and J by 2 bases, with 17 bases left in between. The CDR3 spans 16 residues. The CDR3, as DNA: TGTGCCAGCAGTTGGCGTGCGGGGGCGCTGAACTATGGCTACACCTTC. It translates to CASSWRAGALNYGYTF.

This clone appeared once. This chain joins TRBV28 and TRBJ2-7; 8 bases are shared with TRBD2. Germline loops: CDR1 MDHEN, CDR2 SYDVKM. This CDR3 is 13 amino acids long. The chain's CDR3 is CAAGTSGPYEQYF. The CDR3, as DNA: TGTGCGGCCGGCACTAGCGGTCCCTACGAGCAGTACTTC.

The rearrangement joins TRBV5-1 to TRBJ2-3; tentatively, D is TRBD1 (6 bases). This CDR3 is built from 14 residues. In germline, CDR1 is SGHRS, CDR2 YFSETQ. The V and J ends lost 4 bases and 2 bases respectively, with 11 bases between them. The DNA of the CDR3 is TGCGCCAGCAGCGGACAGAGATCCACAGATACGCAGTATTTT. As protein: CASSGQRSTDTQYF.

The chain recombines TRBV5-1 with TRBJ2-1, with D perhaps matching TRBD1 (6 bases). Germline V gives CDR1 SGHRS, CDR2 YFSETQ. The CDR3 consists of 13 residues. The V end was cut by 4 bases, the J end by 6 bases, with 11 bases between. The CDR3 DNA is TGCGCCAGCAGCCTAACAGGGCCCAATGAGCAGTTCTTC. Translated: CASSLTGPNEQFF.

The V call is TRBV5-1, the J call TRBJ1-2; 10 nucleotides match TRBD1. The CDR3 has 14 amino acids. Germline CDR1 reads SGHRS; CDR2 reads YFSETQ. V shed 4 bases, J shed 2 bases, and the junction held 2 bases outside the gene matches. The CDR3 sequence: CASSPGQGNYGYTF. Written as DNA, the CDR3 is TGCGCCAGCAGCCCGGGACAGGGGAACTATGGCTACACCTTC.

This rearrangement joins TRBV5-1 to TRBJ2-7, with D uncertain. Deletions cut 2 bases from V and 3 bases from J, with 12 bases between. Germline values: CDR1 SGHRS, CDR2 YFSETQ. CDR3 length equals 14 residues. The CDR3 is CASSLGGGVYEQYF. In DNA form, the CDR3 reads TGCGCCAGCAGCTTAGGCGGTGGGGTCTACGAGCAGTACTTC.

The CDR3 DNA reads as TGTGCCAGCAGTCCGATCCGAGGGGGCTGGACGTCCTACGAGCAGTACTTC. Amino acids: CASSPIRGGWTSYEQYF. The chain carries TRBV28 and TRBJ2-7; TRBD1 agrees at 7 bases. There are 17 residues in the CDR3. V shed 5 bases and J 1 base; nucleotides not matched to a gene: 14. Germline values: CDR1 MDHEN, CDR2 SYDVKM.

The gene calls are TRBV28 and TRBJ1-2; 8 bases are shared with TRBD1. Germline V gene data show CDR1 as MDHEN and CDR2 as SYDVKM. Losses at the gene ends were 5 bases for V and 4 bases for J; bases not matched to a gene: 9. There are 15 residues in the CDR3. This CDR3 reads CASSPLGQGPYGYTF. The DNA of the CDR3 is TGTGCCAGCAGTCCCCTAGGACAGGGCCCCTATGGCTACACCTTC.

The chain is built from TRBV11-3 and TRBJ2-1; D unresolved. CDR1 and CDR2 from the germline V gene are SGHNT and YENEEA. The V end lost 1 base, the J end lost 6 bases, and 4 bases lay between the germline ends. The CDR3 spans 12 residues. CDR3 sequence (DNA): TGTGCCAGCAGCTTAGTAGGCAATGAGCAGTTCTTC. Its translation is CASSLVGNEQFF.

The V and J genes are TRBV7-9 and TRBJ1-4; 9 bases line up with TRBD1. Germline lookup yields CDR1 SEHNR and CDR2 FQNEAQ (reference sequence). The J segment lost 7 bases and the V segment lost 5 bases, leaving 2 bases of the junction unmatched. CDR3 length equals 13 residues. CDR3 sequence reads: CASSRDRVEKLFF. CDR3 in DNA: TGTGCCAGCAGCCGGGACAGGGTTGAAAAACTGTTTTTT.

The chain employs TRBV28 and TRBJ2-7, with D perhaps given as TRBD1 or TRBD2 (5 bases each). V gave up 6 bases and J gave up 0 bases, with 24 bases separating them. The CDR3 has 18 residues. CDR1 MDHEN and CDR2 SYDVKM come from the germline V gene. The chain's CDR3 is CASRSNPRELKGSYEQYF. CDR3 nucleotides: TGTGCCAGCAGATCAAACCCCAGGGAGCTGAAGGGCTCCTACGAGCAGTACTTC.

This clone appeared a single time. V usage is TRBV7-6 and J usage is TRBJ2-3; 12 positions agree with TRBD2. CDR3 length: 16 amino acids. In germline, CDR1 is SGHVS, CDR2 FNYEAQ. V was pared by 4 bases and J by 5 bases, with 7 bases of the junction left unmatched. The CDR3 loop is CASSSRLAGAQDTQYF. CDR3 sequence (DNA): TGTGCCAGCAGCTCACGACTAGCGGGAGCGCAAGATACGCAGTATTTT.

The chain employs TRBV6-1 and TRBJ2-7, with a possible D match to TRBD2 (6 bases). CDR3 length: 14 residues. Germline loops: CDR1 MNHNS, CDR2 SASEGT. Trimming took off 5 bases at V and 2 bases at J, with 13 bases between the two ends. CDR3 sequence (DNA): TGTGCCAGCAGTCTTGGGACTCGTGCCTACGAGCAGTACTTC. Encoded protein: CASSLGTRAYEQYF.

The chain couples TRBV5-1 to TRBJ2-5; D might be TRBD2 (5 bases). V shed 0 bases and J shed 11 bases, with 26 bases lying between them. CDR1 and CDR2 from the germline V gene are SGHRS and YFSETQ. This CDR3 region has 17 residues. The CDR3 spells CASSLVPTGSPYWEQYF. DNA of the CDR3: TGCGCCAGCAGCTTGGTCCCGACCGGGTCACCGTATTGGGAGCAGTACTTC.

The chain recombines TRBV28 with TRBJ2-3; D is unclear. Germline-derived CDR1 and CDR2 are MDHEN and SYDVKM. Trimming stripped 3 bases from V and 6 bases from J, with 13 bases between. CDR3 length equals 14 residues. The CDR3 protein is CASSFSQVGDTQYF. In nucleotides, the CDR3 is TGTGCCAGCAGTTTTAGCCAGGTTGGGGATACGCAGTATTTT.

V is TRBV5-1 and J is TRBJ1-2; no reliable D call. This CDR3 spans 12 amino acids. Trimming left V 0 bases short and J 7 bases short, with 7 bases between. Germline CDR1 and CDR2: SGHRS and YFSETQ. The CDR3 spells CASSLDGVGYTF. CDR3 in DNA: TGCGCCAGCAGCTTGGATGGGGTTGGCTACACCTTC.

The CDR3, as DNA: TGTGCCAGCAGTCCAGGGGGCTCCCCCTCCTACGAGCAGTACTTC. This gives the protein CASSPGGSPSYEQYF. This chain uses TRBV28 with TRBJ2-7; 8 bases fit TRBD1. J lost 0 bases, V lost 5 bases, and 6 bases had no gene match. Germline-derived CDR1 and CDR2 are MDHEN and SYDVKM. This CDR3 has 15 amino acids. The variable domain in full, with the rest retrieved from reference TRBV28 and TRBJ2-7, is DVKVTQSSRYLVKRTGEKVFLECVQDMDHENMFWYRQDPGLGLRLIYFSYDVKMKEKGDIPEGYSVSREKKERFSLILESASTNQTSMYLCASSPGGSPSYEQYFGPGTRLTVT.

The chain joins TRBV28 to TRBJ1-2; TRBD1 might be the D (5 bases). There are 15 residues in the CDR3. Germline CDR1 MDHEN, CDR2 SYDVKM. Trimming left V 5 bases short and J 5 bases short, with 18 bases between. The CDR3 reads CASSPIRDGGYGYTF. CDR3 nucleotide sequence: TGTGCCAGCAGTCCCATCCGGGACGGCGGGTATGGCTACACCTTC.

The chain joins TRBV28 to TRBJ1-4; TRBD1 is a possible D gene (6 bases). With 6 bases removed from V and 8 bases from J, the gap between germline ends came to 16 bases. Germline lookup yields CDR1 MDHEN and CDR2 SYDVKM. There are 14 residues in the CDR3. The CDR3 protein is CASSRGGAREKLFF. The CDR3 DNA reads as TGTGCCAGCAGCCGGGGGGGCGCTCGGGAAAAACTGTTTTTT.

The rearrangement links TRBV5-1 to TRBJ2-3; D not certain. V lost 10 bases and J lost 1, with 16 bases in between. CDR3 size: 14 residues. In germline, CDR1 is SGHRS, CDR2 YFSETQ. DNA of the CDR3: TGCGCCTCCAGAGACACCAGTGGCACAGATACGCAGTATTTT. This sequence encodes CASRDTSGTDTQYF.

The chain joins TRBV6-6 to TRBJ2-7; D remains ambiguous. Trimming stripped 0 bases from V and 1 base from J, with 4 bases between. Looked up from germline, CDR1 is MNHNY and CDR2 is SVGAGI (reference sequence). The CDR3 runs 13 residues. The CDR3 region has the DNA TGTGCCAGCAGTTACTCAGGGTCCTACGAGCAGTACTTC. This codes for CASSYSGSYEQYF.

CDR3 in amino acids: CASSSAWDTQYF. The CDR3 bases are TGTGCCAGCAGTTCCGCGTGGGATACGCAGTATTTT. V usage is TRBV28 and J usage is TRBJ2-3, with no clear D. The CDR3 has 12 amino acids. Germline V CDR1 and CDR2: MDHEN, SYDVKM. With 4 bases removed from V and 6 bases from J, the gap between germline ends came to 8 bases.

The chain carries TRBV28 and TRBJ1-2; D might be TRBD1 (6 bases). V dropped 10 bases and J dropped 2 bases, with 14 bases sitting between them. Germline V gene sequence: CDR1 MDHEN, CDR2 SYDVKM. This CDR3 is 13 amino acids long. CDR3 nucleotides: TGTGCCACCCGGGGGCGCCGAAACTATGGCTACACCTTC. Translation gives CATRGRRNYGYTF.